These T cell receptor beta chains were read from a single sample in a study of cytotoxic CD8 clonotypes in ibrutinib-treated CLL. Using immunoSEQ multiplex PCR, the repertoire was profiled, and TCRdb retains in-frame clones only, with some absent. The data contain approximately 300,000 clones, about 80% of them singletons. The sample here was PBMCs, taken before ibrutinib treatment. The source of these receptors is a human donor with chronic lymphocytic leukemia. CDR3s include the opening cysteine and the closing phenylalanine or tryptophan. The D gene is left open where the match is weak. Size is stated for part of the rows, as once, few or many counts, or as a class when the clone is expanded.

v_call,d_call,clone_size,j_call,cdr3_nt,cdr3_aa
TRBV29-1,.,once,TRBJ2-5,TGCAGCGTTGATTTTGCTGGAAGTAGCGGTCTGATGGAGACCCAGTACTTC,CSVDFAGSSGLMETQYF
TRBV7-3,TRBD1,.,TRBJ2-2,TGTGCCAGCAGCCCAGACAGGGCGCCTACGGGCACCGGGGAGCTGTTTTTT,CASSPDRAPTGTGELFF
TRBV7-2,.,.,TRBJ2-5,TGTGCCAGCAGCTTAGTTGTCTCTAAGATAGAGACCCAGTACTTC,CASSLVVSKIETQYF
TRBV30,.,.,TRBJ2-1,TGTGCCTGGAGTGTATTCGAATACAATGAGCAGTTCTTC,CAWSVFEYNEQFF
TRBV13,TRBD1,.,TRBJ1-2,TGTGCCAGCAGACGATCAGGGGGCAACTATGGCTACACCTTC,CASRRSGGNYGYTF
TRBV5-6,TRBD2,.,TRBJ2-7,TGTGCCAGCAGCTTCGGGAGGGGCACCTACGAGCAGTACTTC,CASSFGRGTYEQYF
TRBV9,.,once,TRBJ2-1,TGTGCCAGCAGTTTGGGCAATGAGCAGTTCTTC,CASSLGNEQFF
TRBV29-1,TRBD1,.,TRBJ1-1,TGCAGCGTTGCCGGGACAGTGAACACTGAAGCTTTCTTT,CSVAGTVNTEAFF
TRBV10-2,TRBD1,.,TRBJ2-2,TGCGCCAGCGGACAGGGGATCACCGGGGAGCTGTTTTTT,CASGQGITGELFF
TRBV6-5,TRBD1,.,TRBJ1-5,TGTGCCAGCAGTCCGGACAGGGCCCAGCCCCAGCATTTT,CASSPDRAQPQHF
TRBV28,.,.,TRBJ2-7,TGTGCCAGCAGTTCCACGGACGGCCTGAGCTCCTACGAGCAGTACTTC,CASSSTDGLSSYEQYF
TRBV7-2,.,.,TRBJ2-7,TGTGCCAGCAGCTCCCAGACTAGTCCCTGGGGAGAGCAGTACTTC,CASSSQTSPWGEQYF
TRBV7-6,.,.,TRBJ2-3,TGTGCCAGCAGCTTAGCGTACGGGACTCCTGGCACAGATACGCAGTATTTT,CASSLAYGTPGTDTQYF
TRBV14,TRBD1,.,TRBJ2-7,TGTGCCAGCAGCCAAGGGACAAGTAATCCGGGACAGTCCTACGAGCAGTACTTC,CASSQGTSNPGQSYEQYF
TRBV4-2,.,.,TRBJ2-7,TGTGCCAGCAGCCAAGAGCGGACACTCTACGAGCAGTACTTC,CASSQERTLYEQYF
TRBV10-1,.,.,TRBJ1-1,TGCGCCAGCAGCCCTGGAGTGGGGACTGAAGCTTTCTTT,CASSPGVGTEAFF
TRBV4-3,.,.,TRBJ2-7,TGCGCCAGCAGCCAAGAACAGGGCATAATATCCTACGAGCAGTACTTC,CASSQEQGIISYEQYF
TRBV2,.,.,TRBJ2-2,TGTGCCAGCAGTGTTGGAACCGCCCGAGGTAGCCGGGAGCTGTTTTTT,CASSVGTARGSRELFF
TRBV4-1,TRBD2,.,TRBJ2-1,TGCGCCAGCAGCCAAGACAGGGCTAGCGGGAGATACAATGAGCAGTTCTTC,CASSQDRASGRYNEQFF
TRBV6-5,TRBD1,few,TRBJ1-5,TGTGCCAGCAGTTACCGACAGGGAAGCAATCAGCCCCAGCATTTT,CASSYRQGSNQPQHF
TRBV19,TRBD1,.,TRBJ2-6,TGTGCCAGTAGTATTGGGACAGGGGATAGCTCTGGGGCCAACGTCCTGACTTTC,CASSIGTGDSSGANVLTF
TRBV6-5,TRBD2,.,TRBJ2-7,TGTGCCAGCAGAGGGGCTAGCGGGCCCCACGAGCAGTACTTC,CASRGASGPHEQYF
TRBV9,TRBD1,.,TRBJ2-7,TGTGCCAGCAGCGTTGGTCCATGGACAGGGGGAAACGAGCAGTACTTC,CASSVGPWTGGNEQYF
TRBV6-5,TRBD1,.,TRBJ2-5,TGTGCCAGCAGGACCCCAGGGGGCCAAGAGACCCAGTACTTC,CASRTPGGQETQYF
TRBV19,TRBD1,.,TRBJ1-5,TGTGCCAGTAGTTCCCGGACAGGGTCCGTCCAGCCCCAGCATTTT,CASSSRTGSVQPQHF
TRBV27,TRBD1,few,TRBJ1-4,TGTGCCAGCAGCCCCGGGACAGGGGGCGGTATTTTTCGTGAAAAACTGTTTTTT,CASSPGTGGGIFREKLFF
TRBV7-2,.,.,TRBJ2-7,TGTGCCAGCAGCTTAGTTGAGGCCCCGGCCCTAATTTACGAGCAGTACTTC,CASSLVEAPALIYEQYF
TRBV7-2,.,.,TRBJ2-5,TGTGCCAGTGGGGCTCGGGTCTTTCAAGAGACCCAGTACTTC,CASGARVFQETQYF
TRBV11-2,.,.,TRBJ2-3,TGTGCCAGCAGCTTGGCAGGGCCAGATACGCAGTATTTT,CASSLAGPDTQYF
TRBV27,.,few,TRBJ2-1,TGTGCCAGCAGTACCGATCTTGAGCAGTTCTTC,CASSTDLEQFF
TRBV19,.,few,TRBJ1-5,TGTGCCAGTAGTCTTATCGGCAATCAGCCCCAGCATTTT,CASSLIGNQPQHF
TRBV7-3,.,.,TRBJ2-1,TGTGCCAGCAGCTTCAGGAGGGCCTCCTACAATGAGCAGTTCTTC,CASSFRRASYNEQFF
TRBV5-1,.,.,TRBJ1-4,TGCGCCAGCAGCTGGGGAGCAGGCCTAGAAGAAAAACTGTTTTTT,CASSWGAGLEEKLFF
TRBV2,.,few,TRBJ1-5,TGTGCCAGCACAGGGACTGGTAGTCAGCCCCAGCATTTT,CASTGTGSQPQHF
TRBV11-1,.,.,TRBJ2-7,TGTGCCAGCAGCTTAGAAGTCGGAACCTACGAGCAGTACTTC,CASSLEVGTYEQYF
TRBV5-1,TRBD1,.,TRBJ1-1,TGCGCCAGCAGCTCATTCGAAGGGGGCGCGGAAGCTTTCTTT,CASSSFEGGAEAFF
TRBV5-1,.,.,TRBJ2-3,TGCGCCAGCAGCCTACAGGGTCCCGATGGGGATACGCAGTATTTT,CASSLQGPDGDTQYF
TRBV9,.,.,TRBJ2-3,TGTGCCAGCAGCGTAGACCCTAAGACAGATACGCAGTATTTT,CASSVDPKTDTQYF
TRBV5-5,.,.,TRBJ2-7,TGTGCCAGCAGCTGGCGGAACTCCTACGAGCAGTACTTC,CASSWRNSYEQYF
TRBV5-6,.,.,TRBJ2-5,TGTGCCAGCAGCTTGGCGCCCGAGGAGACCCAGTACTTC,CASSLAPEETQYF
TRBV15,.,.,TRBJ2-7,TGTGCCACCAGCAGAGGTCTAGCCCGTACCTACGAGCAGTACTTC,CATSRGLARTYEQYF
TRBV2,.,once,TRBJ2-3,TGTGCCAGCAGTCAGGGTGCAGATACGCAGTATTTT,CASSQGADTQYF
TRBV19,.,.,TRBJ2-3,TGTGCCAGTAACGGCGGTACTAGCACAGATACGCAGTATTTT,CASNGGTSTDTQYF
TRBV6-6,TRBD2,.,TRBJ2-5,TGTGCCAGCCGGACGGGAGGGCAAGAGACCCAGTACTTC,CASRTGGQETQYF
TRBV29-1,.,.,TRBJ1-3,TGCAGCTGCCGCAGGCGGAACTCTGGAAACACCATATATTTT,CSCRRRNSGNTIYF
TRBV5-6,TRBD1,.,TRBJ2-2,TGTGCCAGCCTCACTACCGTCGACAGGGCCACCGGGGAGCTGTTTTTT,CASLTTVDRATGELFF
TRBV4-3,TRBD1,once,TRBJ2-7,TGCGCCAGCAGCCAAGACACCAAGACAGGGGGCTACGAGCAGTACTTC,CASSQDTKTGGYEQYF
TRBV25-1,.,.,TRBJ1-2,TGTGCCAGCCAATTTTCGGGGGCGTACGCTGGCTACACCTTC,CASQFSGAYAGYTF
TRBV6-5,.,.,TRBJ1-2,TGTGCCAGTCGCAGGGTAGTAGACTATGGCTACACCTTC,CASRRVVDYGYTF
TRBV13,TRBD2,.,TRBJ2-7,TGTGCCAGCAGCAGAATAGCGGGACGGGGCGAGCAGTACTTC,CASSRIAGRGEQYF
TRBV4-1,TRBD1,.,TRBJ1-2,TGCGCCAGCAGCCCCGGGACAGGGAACTATGGCTACACCTTC,CASSPGTGNYGYTF
TRBV28,TRBD1,.,TRBJ2-1,TGTGCCAGCAGTGACCAGGACAGGTACAATGAGCAGTTCTTC,CASSDQDRYNEQFF
TRBV7-2,TRBD1,.,TRBJ1-1,TGTGCCAGCAGCCTTCGACAGGGGCCACCTGAAGCTTTCTTT,CASSLRQGPPEAFF
TRBV15,TRBD2,.,TRBJ2-7,TGTGCCACCAGTGTGACTAGCGGGGGCCTCGAGCAGTACTTC,CATSVTSGGLEQYF
TRBV6-6,TRBD1,.,TRBJ2-7,TGTGCCAGTGGAAAGACAGGGCTCTACGAGCAGTACTTC,CASGKTGLYEQYF